This T cell receptor (beta chain) was obtained from a study of T-cell memory formation after mild COVID-19. Study-wide findings and caveats: Pre-infection memory carried some responding clones, suggesting that cross-reactive memory joined.

5'RACE primed from the constant segment yielded TCR alpha and TCR beta cDNA libraries bearing sample barcodes and UMIs. TCRdb re-derived calls from the 5' RACE reads in MiXCR, one entry per CDR3 protein. Counted here are around 450,000 distinct CDR3 sequences, approximately 20% occurring once; the ten biggest clones make up 7.5% to 9.5%. Remarks on this clonotype: Its antigen is as yet unknown.

V lost 2 bases, J lost 0 bases, and 14 bases stayed unmatched. CDR1 and CDR2 from the germline V gene are SQVTM and ANQGSEA. CDR3 size: 18 residues. Sequencing was performed on PBMCs or a T cell subset sorted from them (not recorded which). The genes are TRBV29-1 and TRBJ2-7, with 9 bases that match TRBD2. The TCR sequence derives from an adult woman who had mild COVID-19 (a few samples of this study predate the infection). Cell type and time point are not known. The CDR3 DNA follows: TGCAGCGTTGAACTCATCCCTTTAGCGGGAGTAAGCTCCTACGAGCAGTACTTC. Protein sequence: CSVELIPLAGVSSYEQYF.